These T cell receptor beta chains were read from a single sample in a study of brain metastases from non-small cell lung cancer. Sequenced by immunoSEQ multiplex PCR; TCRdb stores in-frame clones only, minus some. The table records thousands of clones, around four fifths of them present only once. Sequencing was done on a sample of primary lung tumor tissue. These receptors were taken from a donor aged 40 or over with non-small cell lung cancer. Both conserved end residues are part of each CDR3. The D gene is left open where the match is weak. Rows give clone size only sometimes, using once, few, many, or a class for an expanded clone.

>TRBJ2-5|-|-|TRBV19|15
CASSPGAGRLGTQYF
TGTGCCAGTAGTCCGGGGGCGGGGCGACTTGGGACCCAGTACTTC
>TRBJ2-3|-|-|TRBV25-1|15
CASSVGGQGTDTQYF
TGTGCCAGCAGTGTAGGGGGTCAGGGCACAGATACGCAGTATTTT
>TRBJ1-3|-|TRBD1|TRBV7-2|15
CASSLEGTGGKAIYF
TGTGCCAGCAGCTTAGAGGGGACAGGGGGCAAGGCCATATATTTT
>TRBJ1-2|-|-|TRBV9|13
CASSEGGNYGYTF
TGTGCCAGCAGCGAGGGGGGTAACTATGGCTACACCTTC
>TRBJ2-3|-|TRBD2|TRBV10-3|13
CAAGLAETDTQYF
TGTGCCGCGGGACTAGCGGAGACAGATACGCAGTATTTT
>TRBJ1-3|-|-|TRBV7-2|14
CASSFQVSGNTIYF
TGTGCCAGCAGCTTTCAGGTCTCTGGAAACACCATATATTTT
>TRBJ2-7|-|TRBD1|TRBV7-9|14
CASSLTGGSYEQYF
TGTGCCAGCAGCCTTACAGGGGGCTCCTACGAGCAGTACTTC
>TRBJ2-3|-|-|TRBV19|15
CASTARGSITDTQYF
TGTGCCAGTACGGCCCGGGGGTCCATCACAGATACGCAGTATTTT
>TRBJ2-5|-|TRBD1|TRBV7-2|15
CASSPQSDREETQYF
TGTGCCAGCAGCCCCCAGTCGGACAGGGAAGAGACCCAGTACTTC
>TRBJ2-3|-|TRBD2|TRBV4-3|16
CASSQDGEGNRGTQYF
TGCGCCAGCAGCCAAGACGGGGAGGGGAATCGAGGCACGCAGTATTTT
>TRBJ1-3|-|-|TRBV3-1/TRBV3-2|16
CASSQPTRFSENTIYF
TGTGCCAGCAGCCAACCTACGAGGTTCTCTGAAAACACCATATATTTT
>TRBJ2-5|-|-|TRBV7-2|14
CASSPGGARETQYF
TGTGCCAGCAGCCCTGGGGGGGCGAGGGAGACCCAGTACTTC
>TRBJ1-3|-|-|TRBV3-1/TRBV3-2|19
CASSPEGSRGTISGNTIYF
TGTGCCAGCAGCCCAGAGGGGTCACGGGGTACTATCTCTGGAAACACCATATATTTT
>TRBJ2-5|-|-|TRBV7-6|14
CASSPHQGQETQYF
TGTGCCAGCAGCCCACACCAAGGGCAAGAGACCCAGTACTTC
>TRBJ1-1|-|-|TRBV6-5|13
CASRIGVEAVAFF
TGTGCCAGCAGGATAGGGGTGGAGGCAGTTGCTTTCTTT
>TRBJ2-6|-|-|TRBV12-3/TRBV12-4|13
CASTYSGANVLTF
TGTGCCAGCACTTACTCTGGGGCCAACGTCCTGACTTTC
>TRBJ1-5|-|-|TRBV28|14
CASNRDSSNQPQHF
TGTGCCAGCAATCGTGACAGCTCTAATCAGCCCCAGCATTTT
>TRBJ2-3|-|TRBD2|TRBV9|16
CANSVGAGVSTDTQYF
TGTGCCAACAGCGTAGGAGCGGGGGTTTCCACAGATACGCAGTATTTT
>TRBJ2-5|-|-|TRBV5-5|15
CASSLVPGHEETQYF
TGTGCCAGCAGCTTGGTTCCGGGGCACGAAGAGACCCAGTACTTC
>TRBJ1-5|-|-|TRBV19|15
CASSIFGGYNQPQHF
TGTGCCAGTAGTATTTTCGGCGGCTACAATCAGCCCCAGCATTTT
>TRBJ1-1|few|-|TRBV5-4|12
CASSLRGLEAFF
TGTGCCAGCAGCTTACGGGGGCTTGAAGCTTTCTTT
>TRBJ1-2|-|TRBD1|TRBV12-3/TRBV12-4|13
CASSRDRVGGYTF
TGTGCCAGCAGCCGCGACAGGGTTGGTGGCTACACCTTC
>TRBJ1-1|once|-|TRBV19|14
CASSIDQAGVEAFF
TGTGCCAGTAGTATAGATCAAGCCGGAGTTGAAGCTTTCTTT
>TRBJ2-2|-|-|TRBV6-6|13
CASSNSNTGELFF
TGTGCCAGCAGTAATTCTAACACCGGGGAGCTGTTTTTT
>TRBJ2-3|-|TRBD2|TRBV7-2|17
CASSLRNLGRGTDTQYF
TGTGCCAGCAGCTTAAGGAACCTCGGGAGGGGCACAGATACGCAGTATTTT
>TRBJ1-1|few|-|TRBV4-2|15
CASSQGEGVDTEAFF
TGTGCCAGCAGCCAAGGTGAGGGGGTAGACACTGAAGCTTTCTTT
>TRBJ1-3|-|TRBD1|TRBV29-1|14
CSVVDRGLGNTIYF
TGCAGCGTTGTAGACAGGGGGCTCGGAAACACCATATATTTT
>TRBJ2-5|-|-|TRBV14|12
CASSGGALTQYF
TGTGCCAGCAGCGGGGGCGCGTTGACCCAGTACTTC
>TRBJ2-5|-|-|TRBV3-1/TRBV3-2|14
CASSLSDSAETQYF
TGTGCCAGCAGCCTTTCGGACTCGGCAGAGACCCAGTACTTC
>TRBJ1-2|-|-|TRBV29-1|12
CSAPGQFYGYTF
TGCAGCGCCCCCGGACAGTTCTATGGCTACACCTTC
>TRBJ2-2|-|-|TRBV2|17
CASRPPGGTGPPGELFF
TGTGCCAGCAGACCCCCGGGGGGGACAGGGCCCCCCGGGGAGCTGTTTTTT
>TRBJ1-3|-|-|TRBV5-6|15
CASSFAYLGGNTIYF
TGTGCCAGCAGCTTCGCCTACTTAGGAGGAAACACCATATATTTT
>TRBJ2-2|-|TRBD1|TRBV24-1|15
CATRGQGANTGELFF
TGTGCCACCAGAGGACAGGGCGCGAACACCGGGGAGCTGTTTTTT
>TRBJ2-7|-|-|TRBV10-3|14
CAISEPGGQDEQYF
TGTGCCATCAGTGAGCCGGGGGGACAGGACGAGCAGTACTTC
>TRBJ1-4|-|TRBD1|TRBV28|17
CASSLSGQGLMNEKLFF
TGTGCCAGCAGTCTCTCCGGACAGGGCCTTATGAATGAAAAACTGTTTTTT
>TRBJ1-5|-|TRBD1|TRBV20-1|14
CSASKGGPNQPQHF
TGCAGTGCTAGTAAAGGGGGCCCCAATCAGCCCCAGCATTTT
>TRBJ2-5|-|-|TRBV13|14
CASSQWGGTETQYF
TGTGCCAGCAGCCAATGGGGGGGCACGGAGACCCAGTACTTC
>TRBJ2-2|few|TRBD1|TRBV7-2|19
CASSRMRITGQGNTGELFF
TGTGCCAGCAGCCGTATGAGGATAACGGGACAGGGGAACACCGGGGAGCTGTTTTTT
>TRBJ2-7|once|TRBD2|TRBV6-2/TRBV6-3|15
CASSTPPGLASEQYF
TGTGCCAGCAGTACGCCACCGGGACTAGCTTCCGAGCAGTACTTC
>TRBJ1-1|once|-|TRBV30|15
CAWSSAAGRNTEAFF
TGTGCCTGGAGCTCCGCAGCAGGGAGGAACACTGAAGCTTTCTTT
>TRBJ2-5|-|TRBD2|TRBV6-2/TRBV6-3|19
CASSSPKLSTSGARETQYF
TGTGCCAGCAGTTCTCCCAAACTGAGCACTAGCGGGGCTCGCGAGACCCAGTACTTC
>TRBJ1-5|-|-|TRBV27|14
CASSLYRGNQPQHF
TGTGCCAGCAGTTTATACAGGGGCAATCAGCCCCAGCATTTT
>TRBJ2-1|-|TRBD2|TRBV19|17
CATSPPLLAGVHNEQFF
TGTGCCACATCCCCTCCGCTACTAGCGGGGGTACACAATGAGCAGTTCTTC
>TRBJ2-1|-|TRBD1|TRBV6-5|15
CASSNWGQGNNEQFF
TGTGCCAGCAGTAACTGGGGACAGGGAAACAATGAGCAGTTCTTC
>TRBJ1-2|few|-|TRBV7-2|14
CASSLAAEYYGYTF
TGTGCCAGCAGCTTAGCGGCGGAGTACTATGGCTACACCTTC
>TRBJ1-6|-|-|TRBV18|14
CASSNGGKDSPLHF
TGTGCCAGCTCAAACGGGGGGAAGGATTCACCCCTCCACTTT
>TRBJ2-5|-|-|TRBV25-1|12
CASRGAGETQYF
TGTGCCAGCAGAGGGGCAGGGGAGACCCAGTACTTC
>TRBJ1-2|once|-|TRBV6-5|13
CASSQGAAYGYTF
TGTGCCAGCAGCCAAGGGGCAGCGTATGGCTACACCTTC
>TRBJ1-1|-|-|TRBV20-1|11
CSASFSGVAFF
TGCAGTGCTAGTTTTTCGGGGGTAGCTTTCTTT
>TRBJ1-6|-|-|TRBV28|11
CASSSSDRIHF
TGTGCCAGCAGTTCCTCCGACAGGATCCACTTT
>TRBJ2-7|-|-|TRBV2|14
CASNEIGDLDEQYF
TGTGCCAGCAATGAAATCGGGGATCTCGACGAGCAGTACTTC
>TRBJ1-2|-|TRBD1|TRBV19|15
CANSPRDSGGYGYTF
TGTGCCAATAGTCCCCGGGACAGCGGGGGCTATGGCTACACCTTC
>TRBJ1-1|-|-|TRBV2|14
CASSEKVMTTEAFF
TGTGCCAGCAGTGAAAAGGTTATGACCACTGAAGCTTTCTTT
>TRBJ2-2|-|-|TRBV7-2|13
CASSPRPDGELFF
TGTGCCAGCAGCCCGAGACCAGACGGGGAGCTGTTTTTT
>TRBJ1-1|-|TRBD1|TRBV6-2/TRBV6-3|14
CASSDADRVGEAFF
TGTGCCAGCAGTGACGCCGACAGGGTCGGGGAAGCTTTCTTT
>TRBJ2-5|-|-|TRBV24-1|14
CATSGHAGAETQYF
TGTGCCACCAGTGGCCACGCAGGGGCCGAGACCCAGTACTTC